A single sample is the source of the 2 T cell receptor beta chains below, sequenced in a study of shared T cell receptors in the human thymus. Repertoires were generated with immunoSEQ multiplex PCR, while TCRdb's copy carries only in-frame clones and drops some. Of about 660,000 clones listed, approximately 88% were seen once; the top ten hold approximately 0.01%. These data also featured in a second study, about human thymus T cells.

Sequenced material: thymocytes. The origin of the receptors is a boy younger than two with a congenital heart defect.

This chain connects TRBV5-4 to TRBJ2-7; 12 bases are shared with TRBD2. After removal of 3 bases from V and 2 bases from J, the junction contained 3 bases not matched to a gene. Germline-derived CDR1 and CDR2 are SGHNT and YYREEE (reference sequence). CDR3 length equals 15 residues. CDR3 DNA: TGTGCCAGCAGCTCTGGACTAGCGGGAACCTACGAGCAGTACTTC. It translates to CASSSGLAGTYEQYF.

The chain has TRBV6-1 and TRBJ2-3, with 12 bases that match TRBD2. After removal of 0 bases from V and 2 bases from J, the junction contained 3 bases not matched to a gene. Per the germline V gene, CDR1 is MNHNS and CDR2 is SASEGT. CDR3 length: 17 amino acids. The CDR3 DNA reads TGTGCCAGCAGTGAAGCAGGACTAGCGGGACCCACAGATACGCAGTATTTT. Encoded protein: CASSEAGLAGPTDTQYF.